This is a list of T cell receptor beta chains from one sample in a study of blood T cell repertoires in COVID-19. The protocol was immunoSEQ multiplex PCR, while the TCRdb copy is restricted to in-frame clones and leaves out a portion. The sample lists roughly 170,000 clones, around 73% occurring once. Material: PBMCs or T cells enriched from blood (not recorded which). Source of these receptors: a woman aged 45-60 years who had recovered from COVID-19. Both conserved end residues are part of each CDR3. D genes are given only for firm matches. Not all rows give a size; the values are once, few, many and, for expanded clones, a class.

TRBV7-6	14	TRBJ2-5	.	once	TGTGCCAGCAGCCAGACGGGGGGCGGAGGGACCCAGTACTTC	CASSQTGGGGTQYF
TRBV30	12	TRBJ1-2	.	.	TGTGCCTGGACGGGGGGGTTGGGCGGCTACACCTTC	CAWTGGLGGYTF
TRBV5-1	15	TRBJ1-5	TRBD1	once	TGCGCCAGCAGCTTGTTGGGACAGCCTAATCAGCCCCAGCATTTT	CASSLLGQPNQPQHF
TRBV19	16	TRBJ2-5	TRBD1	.	TGTGCCAGTATTCGGACGTCTGAACAGGGGCGAAAGACCCAGTACTTC	CASIRTSEQGRKTQYF
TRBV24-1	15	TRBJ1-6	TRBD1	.	TGTGCCACCAGTTCAGGGGGCGCCGGGAATTCACCCCTCCACTTT	CATSSGGAGNSPLHF
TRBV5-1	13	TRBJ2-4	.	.	TGCGCCAGCAGCTTAATTAGCAGTGACATTCAGTACTTC	CASSLISSDIQYF
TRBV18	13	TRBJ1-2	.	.	TGTGCCAGCTCACCATCGGGGGACTATGGCTACACCTTC	CASSPSGDYGYTF
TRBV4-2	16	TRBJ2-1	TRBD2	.	TGTGCCAGCAGCCAAGAAACCGGGACTAGCCGCAATGAGCAGTTCTTC	CASSQETGTSRNEQFF
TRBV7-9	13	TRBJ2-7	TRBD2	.	TGTGCCAGCACCCTCGACGCGGGAGCCGAGCAGTACTTC	CASTLDAGAEQYF
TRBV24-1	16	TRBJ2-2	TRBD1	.	TGTGCCACCAGTGATTTAGGACAGGGGAGCACCGGGGAGCTGTTTTTT	CATSDLGQGSTGELFF
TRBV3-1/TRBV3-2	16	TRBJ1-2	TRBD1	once	TGTGCCAGCAGCCACGTACCGGGACAGGGTTGGTATGGCTACACCTTC	CASSHVPGQGWYGYTF
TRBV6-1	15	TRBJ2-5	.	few	TGTGCCAGCAGTGATCCCCGGCGGAGCCAAGAGACCCAGTACTTC	CASSDPRRSQETQYF
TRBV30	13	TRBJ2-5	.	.	TGTGCCTGGAGTGATTCCGGGAGAGAGACCCAGTACTTC	CAWSDSGRETQYF
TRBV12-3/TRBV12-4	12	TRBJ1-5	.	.	TGTGCCAGCACCCCTCCTTTCGGGCCCCAGCATTTT	CASTPPFGPQHF
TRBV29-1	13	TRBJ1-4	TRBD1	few	TGCAGCGCGAAACGAGGGGGCGGTGAAAAACTGTTTTTT	CSAKRGGGEKLFF
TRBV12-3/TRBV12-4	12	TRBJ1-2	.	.	TGTGCCAGCAGTTCCAGGTTGCAGGGCTACACCTTC	CASSSRLQGYTF
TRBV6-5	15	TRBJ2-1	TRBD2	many	TGTGCCAGCAAGCGAGCGGGAGGGCCGGTGGATGAGCAGTTCTTC	CASKRAGGPVDEQFF
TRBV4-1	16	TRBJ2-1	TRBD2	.	TGCGCCAGCAGCCAAGGATCCGGGAGGGCCTTGAATGAGCAGTTCTTC	CASSQGSGRALNEQFF
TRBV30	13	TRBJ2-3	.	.	TGTGCCTGGAGTTGGAGGGAGGCAGATACGCAGTATTTT	CAWSWREADTQYF
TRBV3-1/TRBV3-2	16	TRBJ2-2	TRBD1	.	TGTGCCAGCAGCCTTCAGGGGGCGTCGGGCACCGGGGAGCTGTTTTTT	CASSLQGASGTGELFF
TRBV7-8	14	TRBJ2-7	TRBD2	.	TGTGCCAGCAGCGAGGCCGGGACTAAATACGAGCAGTACTTC	CASSEAGTKYEQYF
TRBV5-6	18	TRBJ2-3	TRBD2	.	TGTGCCAGCAGCTGGGGGACTAGCGGGAGGCTGGACACAGATACGCAGTATTTT	CASSWGTSGRLDTDTQYF
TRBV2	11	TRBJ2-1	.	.	TGTGCCAGCAGTGCGTCCGGTGAGCAGTTCTTC	CASSASGEQFF
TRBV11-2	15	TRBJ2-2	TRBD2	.	TGTGCCAGCAGCCCGCGGACTAGCGGGAGGGGGGAGCTGTTTTTT	CASSPRTSGRGELFF
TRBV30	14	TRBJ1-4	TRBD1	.	TGTGCCTGGAGTGTACCGACAGGGGAGGAAAAACTGTTTTTT	CAWSVPTGEEKLFF
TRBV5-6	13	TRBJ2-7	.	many	TGTGCCAGCACCCGGGACACGGTCTACGAGCAGTACTTC	CASTRDTVYEQYF
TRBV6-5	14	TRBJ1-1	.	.	TGTGCCAGCACCGCCCCGGGAGCGAACACTGAAGCTTTCTTT	CASTAPGANTEAFF
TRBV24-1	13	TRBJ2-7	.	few	TGTGCCACCAGTAGTGGAGGGGCCTACGAGCAGTACTTC	CATSSGGAYEQYF
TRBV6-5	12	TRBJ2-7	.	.	TGTGCCAGCAGCGGTGCCTCCTACGAGCAGTACTTC	CASSGASYEQYF
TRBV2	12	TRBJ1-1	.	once	TGTGCCAGCAGTGTTTGGGCAGGGATCGCTTTCTTT	CASSVWAGIAFF
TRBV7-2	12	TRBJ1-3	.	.	TGTGCCAGCAGCTTAACATCTAACACCATATATTTT	CASSLTSNTIYF
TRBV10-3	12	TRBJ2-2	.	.	TGTGCCATCAGTCCTAGCGCGGGGGAGCTGTTTTTT	CAISPSAGELFF
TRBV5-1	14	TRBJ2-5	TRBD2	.	TGCGCCAGCAGTGAGCCTAGCGGGAGTATGGCCCAGTACTTC	CASSEPSGSMAQYF
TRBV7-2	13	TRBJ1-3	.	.	TGTGCCAGCAGTAAAATCGCGGGAAACACCATATATTTT	CASSKIAGNTIYF
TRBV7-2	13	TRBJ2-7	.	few	TGTGCCAGCAGCTCAACTATCATTGACGAGCAGTACTTC	CASSSTIIDEQYF
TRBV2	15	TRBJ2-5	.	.	TGTGCCAGCAGCCTACAGAGCACCAGCCAAGAGACCCAGTACTTC	CASSLQSTSQETQYF
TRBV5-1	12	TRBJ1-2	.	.	TGCGCCAGCAGCTTGGACTTCGGGGGCTACACCTTC	CASSLDFGGYTF
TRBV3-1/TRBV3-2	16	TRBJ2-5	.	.	TGTGCCAGCAGCCAGGGTCCGGGGATTGAGGTAGAGACCCAGTACTTC	CASSQGPGIEVETQYF
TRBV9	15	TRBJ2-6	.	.	TGTGCCAGCAGCGTCCTTACTTCTGGGGCCAACGTCCTGACTTTC	CASSVLTSGANVLTF
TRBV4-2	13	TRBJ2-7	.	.	TGTGCCAGCAGTCATAGCGGTTCCTACGAGCAGTACTTC	CASSHSGSYEQYF